The 17 T cell receptor beta chains listed next were all sequenced from one sample in a study of cytomegalovirus exposure and HLA in healthy donors. 60 Vbeta and 13 Jbeta primers were used in PCR. TCRdb's copy holds only in-frame clones and misses some; the assay was immunoSEQ multiplex PCR. The sample shows about 160,000 clones, and over 1% sits with its ten largest clones. The specimen was PBMCs. The receptors were sampled from a woman aged 55-75 years in good health and CMV-seronegative.

The V call is TRBV12-5, the J call TRBJ1-1; the match to TRBD1 covers 8 bases. V was clipped by 7 bases and J by 4 bases; unmatched bases: 5. CDR1 is LGHNT and CDR2 is FRNRAP in the germline V gene. The CDR3 consists of 13 residues. CDR3: CASASTGGTEAFF. CDR3 coding DNA: TGTGCTAGTGCCTCAACAGGGGGCACTGAAGCTTTCTTT.

This chain links TRBV6-5 with TRBJ1-1; D remains ambiguous. Per the germline V gene, CDR1 is MNHEY and CDR2 is SVGAGI. Trimming left V 5 bases short and J 8 bases short, with 21 bases between. The CDR3 has 15 residues. CDR3 sequence (DNA): TGTGCCAGCAGTGCGTCGCAGGAGGAAATTCCCGAAGCTTTCTTT. As protein: CASSASQEEIPEAFF.

The chain joins TRBV6-1 to TRBJ1-2; D is undetermined. V was clipped by 7 bases and J by 1 base, with 16 bases between them. This CDR3 contains 15 residues. Germline lookup yields CDR1 MNHNS and CDR2 SASEGT. The CDR3 here is CASIPRGGFNYGYTF. The DNA for the CDR3 is TGTGCCAGCATCCCGCGCGGAGGTTTTAACTATGGCTACACCTTC.

This chain links TRBV11-2 with TRBJ2-5; 9 bases are a match to TRBD1. The CDR3 runs to 14 residues. Per germline, CDR1 SGHAT and CDR2 FQNNGV. The V and J ends lost 5 bases and 2 bases, in that order; junction bases with no gene match: 3. The CDR3 region is CASSPGQGQETQYF. The DNA of the CDR3 is TGTGCCAGCAGCCCCGGACAGGGGCAAGAGACCCAGTACTTC.

The V and J genes are TRBV7-6 and TRBJ1-5, with D possibly being TRBD1 (5 bases). The V gene's germline CDR1 is SGHVS and CDR2 FNYEAQ. V lost 1 base to trimming and J lost 4 bases, with 11 bases between them. CDR3 length: 15 residues. This chain's CDR3 is CASSLEDTHNQPQHF. In DNA form, the CDR3 reads TGTGCCAGCAGCTTAGAGGACACCCATAATCAGCCCCAGCATTTT. The whole variable domain, remainder taken from reference TRBV7-6 and TRBJ1-5, is GAGVSQSPRYKVTKRGQDVALRCDPISGHVSLYWYRQALGQGPEFLTYFNYEAQQDKSGLPNDRFSAERPEGSISTLTIQRTEQRDSAMYRCASSLEDTHNQPQHFGDGTRLSIL.

V and J are TRBV7-6 and TRBJ2-2, with D unresolved. Per germline, CDR1 SGHVS and CDR2 FNYEAQ. The CDR3 length is 14 residues. V shed 4 bases and J shed 8 bases, with 14 bases lying between them. CDR3 in DNA: TGTGCCAGCAGCTCTCAACGGGTTCGGGGGGAGCTGTTTTTT. The encoded protein is CASSSQRVRGELFF.

The chain has TRBV15 and TRBJ2-5, with 12 bases that match TRBD2. V gave up 1 base and J gave up 13 bases; unmatched junction bases: 19. The CDR3 has 18 residues. Germline CDR1 is LNHNV and CDR2 is YYDKDF (reference sequence). CDR3 sequence (DNA): TGTGCCACCAGCAGAGGCGTCCTAGCGGGAGGGGTCGATACACTATTGTACTTC. Translated, it gives CATSRGVLAGGVDTLLYF.

V and J are TRBV11-2 and TRBJ2-2; the D is unclear. Germline V gene data show CDR1 as SGHAT and CDR2 as FQNNGV. This CDR3 contains 12 residues. Trimming took off 3 bases at V and 4 bases at J, with 3 bases between the two ends. The CDR3 is CASSFLTGELFF. CDR3 bases: TGTGCCAGCAGCTTCCTCACCGGGGAGCTGTTTTTT.

V and J are TRBV19 and TRBJ2-1; D might be TRBD1 (5 bases). Trimming took off 2 bases at V and 10 bases at J, with 21 bases between the two ends. This CDR3 contains 16 residues. Germline V CDR1 and CDR2: LNHDA, SQIVND (reference sequence). CDR3 DNA: TGTGCCAGTAGTATATCAGGGTCCCAGGGATTATACGAGCAGTTCTTC. This codes for CASSISGSQGLYEQFF.

This chain uses TRBV9 with TRBJ1-2; the match to TRBD1 covers 7 bases. V lost 3 bases to trimming and J lost 3 bases; unmatched junction nucleotides: 2. The CDR3 contains 13 residues. Per the germline V gene, CDR1 is SGDLS and CDR2 is YYNGEE. The chain's CDR3 is CASSATGDYGYTF. CDR3 DNA sequence: TGTGCCAGCAGCGCCACAGGGGACTATGGCTACACCTTC.

V gene TRBV18 combines with J gene TRBJ2-3, with TRBD2 identical over 10 bases. The CDR3 covers 15 residues. Germline V gives CDR1 KGHSH, CDR2 LQKENI. The V gene end was trimmed by 3 bases and the J gene end by 5 bases; junction bases not matched to a gene: 5. The CDR3 here is CASSPLAGVVDTQYF. DNA of the CDR3: TGTGCCAGCTCACCCCTAGCGGGAGTAGTAGATACGCAGTATTTT.

In DNA form, the CDR3 reads TGCGCCAGCAGTGATGAAGGGGCGTATACGAACACTGAAGCTTTCTTT. Translated: CASSDEGAYTNTEAFF. The chain recombines TRBV10-2 with TRBJ1-1; D is possibly TRBD1 (5 bases). Trimming stripped 3 bases from V and 1 base from J, with 15 bases between. There are 16 residues in the CDR3. The V gene's germline CDR1 is WSHSY and CDR2 SAAADI.

The chain links TRBV11-2 to TRBJ2-7, with 10 nucleotides matching TRBD1. The CDR3 has 15 residues. V lost 1 base, J lost 5 bases, and 5 bases stayed unmatched. Germline lookup yields CDR1 SGHAT and CDR2 FQNNGV. The CDR3 loop is CASSLVPGTGDEQYF. The CDR3 DNA follows: TGTGCCAGCAGCTTAGTCCCCGGGACAGGGGACGAGCAGTACTTC.

CDR3 residues: CAWSVPLGLAGDVGTQYF. CDR3 nucleotides: TGTGCCTGGAGTGTACCCCTCGGACTAGCGGGAGACGTGGGCACGCAGTATTTT. The chain joins TRBV30 to TRBJ2-3, with 13 bases matching TRBD2. The germline gives CDR1 GTSNPN, CDR2 SVGIG (reference sequence). CDR3 length: 18 amino acids. With 0 bases clipped from V and 9 bases from J, the junction kept 15 bases outside the gene matches.

The V and J genes are TRBV11-2 and TRBJ1-2, with a tentative D call TRBD1 (5 bases). This CDR3 spans 16 amino acids. Per the germline V gene, CDR1 is SGHAT and CDR2 is FQNNGV. V gave up 3 bases and J gave up 5 bases, with 19 bases separating them. CDR3 sequence reads: CASSFRMGGLRYGYTF. In DNA, the CDR3 is TGTGCCAGCAGCTTCCGCATGGGGGGTCTGAGGTATGGCTACACCTTC.

V is TRBV18 and J is TRBJ2-5; 8 bases are a match to TRBD1. The V gene's germline CDR1 is KGHSH and CDR2 LQKENI. The CDR3 runs 13 residues. Trimming took 3 bases from V and 5 from J; bases not matched to a gene: 2. The CDR3 DNA reads as TGTGCCAGCTCACCGGGACAGGTCGAGACCCAGTACTTC. Its protein is CASSPGQVETQYF.

The chain carries TRBV27 and TRBJ2-2, with 8 bases fitting TRBD1. V shed 8 bases, J shed 8 bases, and the junction held 13 bases outside the gene matches. The CDR3 contains 15 residues. Germline loops: CDR1 MNHEY, CDR2 SMNVEV (reference sequence). In DNA, the CDR3 is TGTGCCAGCCGGCGGACAGGGCCCCTCCTGGGGGAGCTGTTTTTT. Encoded protein: CASRRTGPLLGELFF.